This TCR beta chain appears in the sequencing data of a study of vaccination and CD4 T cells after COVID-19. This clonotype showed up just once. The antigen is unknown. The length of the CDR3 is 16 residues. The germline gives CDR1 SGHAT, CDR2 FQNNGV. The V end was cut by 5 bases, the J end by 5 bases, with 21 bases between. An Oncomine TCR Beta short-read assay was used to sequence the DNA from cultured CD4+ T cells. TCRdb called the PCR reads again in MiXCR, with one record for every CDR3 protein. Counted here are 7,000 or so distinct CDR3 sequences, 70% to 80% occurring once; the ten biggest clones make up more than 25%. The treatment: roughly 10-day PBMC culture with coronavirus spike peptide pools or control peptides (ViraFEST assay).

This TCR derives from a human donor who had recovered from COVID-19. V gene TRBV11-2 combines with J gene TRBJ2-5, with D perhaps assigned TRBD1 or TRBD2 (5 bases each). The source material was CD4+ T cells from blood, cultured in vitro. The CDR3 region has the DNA TGTGCCAGCAGCAACACCGGGACCCACCCAGGGGAGACCCAGTACTTC. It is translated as CASSNTGTHPGETQYF.